This T cell receptor (beta chain) appears in the sequencing data of a study of identical twins. Using its own MiXCR run on the 5' RACE reads, TCRdb lists one record per CDR3 protein. This repertoire shows approximately 260,000 distinct CDR3 sequences, over 13% found once; its top ten account for about 9%. The study's findings and limits: Twins' excess sharing was less marked for out-of-frame beta sequences.

Comment on this clonotype: What it recognizes is unknown.

V was shortened by 1 base and J by 4 bases, with 19 bases between the two germline ends. Germline V gene lookup returns CDR1 SGHDT and CDR2 YYEEEE. The CDR3 spans 17 residues. This sequence joins TRBV5-6 and TRBJ2-3; the D is unclear. The clonotype comes from a woman under 30 in good health. Sequencing was performed on memory (CD45RO+) T cells sorted from blood. CDR3 coding DNA: TGTGCCAGCAGCTTGTCCCCTCTTTTATCTAGGGCAGATACGCAGTATTTT. This codes for CASSLSPLLSRADTQYF.